This record covers a single TCR beta chain. Its cognate antigen is unknown. This entry comes from a study of OX40 agonist ivuxolimab in advanced cancers. Study results and limitations: Those patients achieving a partial response at 0.1-3.0 mg/kg showed among the lowest clonal expansion. Relative to CD4+ cells, CD8+ T cells on average had more expanded clones. The expanded peripheral T cells' antigen specificity was not determined.

Repertoires were generated with immunoSEQ multiplex PCR, while TCRdb's copy carries only in-frame clones and drops some. Among some 14,000 clones listed, approximately 95% were seen once. Trimming pared 0 bases from V and 0 bases from J, leaving 13 bases between. Germline CDR1 is MGHRA and CDR2 is YSYEKL. The CDR3 covers 17 residues. The source material was CD4+ or CD8+ T cells sorted from blood, sampled in a trial of the OX40 agonist ivuxolimab. The gene calls are TRBV4-1 and TRBJ2-3; D call uncertain. The clonotype originates from an adult with an advanced solid tumor such as melanoma, head and neck, liver or kidney cancer. CDR3 amino acids: CASSQDLVLTSTDTQYF. Written as DNA, the CDR3 is TGCGCCAGCAGCCAAGATCTTGTCCTAACTAGCACAGATACGCAGTATTTT.